These 27 T cell receptor beta chains came from one sample sequenced in a study of beta chain features in type 1 diabetes. Every isolated RNA sample was fully reverse transcribed, so sequencing captured expressed TCRB transcripts. Some clones are missing from TCRdb's copy, which holds only in-frame ones; the method was immunoSEQ multiplex PCR. Found here are nearly 250,000 clones, roughly 14% of them singletons; the top ten hold about 0.024%. Sequencing was carried out using naive CD4+ T cells from blood. All receptors derive from a woman aged 35 to 49 in good health.

The J gene is TRBJ2-7, the V gene TRBV7-9, with TRBD1 matching over 10 bases. Germline CDR1 SEHNR, CDR2 FQNEAQ (reference sequence). The CDR3 runs to 15 residues. V was clipped by 1 base and J by 6 bases; unmatched bases: 6. CDR3 region: CASSLGGTGVFEQYF. CDR3 nucleotides: TGTGCCAGCAGCTTAGGAGGGACAGGGGTTTTCGAGCAGTACTTC.

At least ten counts were recorded for this clone. CDR3 sequence: CSAPTTYWQFF. In DNA, the CDR3 is TGCAGTGCTCCCACTACTTATTGGCAGTTCTTC. The V gene is TRBV20-1, the J gene TRBJ2-1; the D is unclear. The length of the CDR3 is 11 residues. V was cut by 5 bases and J by 12 bases, with 14 bases left in between. CDR1 DFQATT and CDR2 SNEGSKA come from the germline V gene (reference sequence).

CDR3 nucleotides: TGTGCCAGCAGCCCTCACCGGGACAGCTGGGGAGATACGCAGTATTTT. This translates into CASSPHRDSWGDTQYF. The chain carries TRBV11-2 and TRBJ2-3, with 7 positions matching TRBD1. CDR3 length equals 16 residues. Germline CDR1 SGHAT, CDR2 FQNNGV. V was pared by 5 bases and J by 5 bases, with 13 bases of the junction left unmatched.

This clone was detected only a few times. J is TRBJ2-4 and V is TRBV19, with 8 bases lining up with TRBD1. J was trimmed by 1 base and V by 6 bases; bases with no gene match: 11. There are 17 residues in the CDR3. Germline assignment: CDR1 LNHDA and CDR2 SQIVND (reference sequence). The CDR3: CASRSLGQGYAKNIQYF. The CDR3 nucleotides read TGTGCCAGTAGATCTCTTGGACAGGGTTACGCCAAAAACATTCAGTACTTC.

This chain joins TRBV2 and TRBJ1-6; TRBD1 might be the D (6 bases). The length of the CDR3 is 14 residues. Germline V gene data show CDR1 as SNHLY and CDR2 as FYNNEI. The V and J ends lost 3 bases and 10 bases respectively, with 13 bases between them. The CDR3 nucleotides are TGTGCCAGCAGTGAGAACAGGGCCGAATCACCCCTCCACTTT. Amino acids: CASSENRAESPLHF. The full variable domain, its missing parts supplied by reference TRBV2 and TRBJ1-6, is EPEVTQTPSHQVTQMGQEVILRCVPISNHLYFYWYRQILGQKVEFLVSFYNNEISEKSEIFDDQFSVERPDGSNFTLKIRSTKLEDSAMYFCASSENRAESPLHFGNGTRLTVT.

This clone was seen a few times. V and J are TRBV2 and TRBJ2-3; 10 bases fit TRBD2. Germline V gene data show CDR1 as SNHLY and CDR2 as FYNNEI. This CDR3 spans 14 amino acids. V was clipped by 10 bases and J by 6 bases; unmatched bases: 10. The CDR3 is CAIQSGGAADTQYF. The CDR3 DNA reads as TGTGCCATCCAGAGCGGGGGGGCCGCGGATACGCAGTATTTT.

The chain recombines TRBV5-4 with TRBJ2-5; TRBD2 agrees at 8 bases. V was pared by 7 bases and J by 8 bases, with 16 bases of the junction left unmatched. Per the germline V gene, CDR1 is SGHNT and CDR2 is YYREEE (reference sequence). The CDR3 spans 15 residues. This chain's CDR3 is CASRALGGGLGTQYF. Here the CDR3 DNA reads TGTGCCAGCCGCGCCTTGGGCGGGGGGCTGGGTACCCAGTACTTC. Supplemented by reference TRBV5-4 and TRBJ2-5, the full variable domain reads ETGVTQSPTHLIKTRGQQVTLRCSSQSGHNTVSWYQQALGQGPQFIFQYYREEENGRGNFPPRFSGLQFPNYSSELNVNALELDDSALYLCASRALGGGLGTQYFGPGTRLLVL.

This rearrangement joins TRBV19 to TRBJ1-6; D gene uncertain. This CDR3 region has 13 residues. Germline V gene data show CDR1 as LNHDA and CDR2 as SQIVND (reference sequence). V was trimmed by 5 bases and J by 7 bases, leaving 9 bases between them. CDR3 loop: CASSEMVNSPLHF. For the CDR3, the DNA is TGTGCCAGTAGTGAGATGGTAAATTCACCCCTCCACTTT. The full variable domain, with the rest looked up from reference TRBV19 and TRBJ1-6, is DGGITQSPKYLFRKEGQNVTLSCEQNLNHDAMYWYRQDPGQGLRLIYYSQIVNDFQKGDIAEGYSVSREKKESFPLTVTSAQKNPTAFYLCASSEMVNSPLHFGNGTRLTVT.

This clone came up a few times. The rearrangement uses TRBV6-5 and TRBJ2-4, with 10 bases lining up with TRBD2. The CDR3 is 14 residues long. Unmatched junction bases numbered 9, after V lost 0 bases and J lost 16 bases. CDR1 MNHEY and CDR2 SVGAGI come from the germline V gene. The CDR3 sequence is CASSYSRLAGVSYF. Written as DNA, the CDR3 is TGTGCCAGCAGTTACTCGAGGCTAGCGGGGGTCAGTTACTTC.

The chain is built from TRBV2 and TRBJ1-6, with D perhaps TRBD1 (5 bases). Germline V lookup: CDR1 SNHLY, CDR2 FYNNEI. Trimming cost V 7 bases and J 4 bases, with 17 bases left between them. There are 16 residues in the CDR3. In nucleotides, the CDR3 is TGTGCCAGCACCGACAGCTCCCTTCCTTATAATTCACCCCTCCACTTT. Translated: CASTDSSLPYNSPLHF.

This clone turned up a few times. This sequence joins TRBV10-3 and TRBJ2-7, with D tentatively TRBD1 (5 bases). From germline, CDR1 is ENHRY and CDR2 SYGVKD. The CDR3 consists of 10 residues. V shed 9 bases and J shed 6 bases, with 9 bases lying between them. DNA for the CDR3: TGTGCCATAGGGGCAGGCGAGCAGTACTTC. Translation: CAIGAGEQYF.

This chain connects TRBV18 to TRBJ2-2; 8 bases are a match to TRBD2. The CDR3 runs to 14 residues. CDR1 is KGHSH and CDR2 is LQKENI in the germline V gene. Trimming removed 5 bases from V and 7 bases from J; junction bases left unmatched: 6. DNA of the CDR3: TGTGCCAGCTCAGCGACTAGCGTGGTCGGGGAGCTGTTTTTT. Its translation: CASSATSVVGELFF.

This clone was found once. The gene calls are TRBV5-1 and TRBJ2-5; tentatively, D is TRBD1 (5 bases). V was trimmed by 4 bases and J by 1 base, leaving 14 bases between them. In germline, CDR1 is SGHRS, CDR2 YFSETQ. This CDR3 has 15 residues. CDR3 sequence: CASSPLGHPQETQYF. Here the CDR3 DNA reads TGCGCCAGCAGCCCCCTCGGACATCCCCAAGAGACCCAGTACTTC. Full variable domain (remainder filled in from reference TRBV5-1 and TRBJ2-5): KAGVTQTPRYLIKTRGQQVTLSCSPISGHRSVSWYQQTPGQGLQFLFEYFSETQRNKGNFPGRFSGRQFSNSRSEMNVSTLELGDSALYLCASSPLGHPQETQYFGPGTRLLVL.

There are a few counts of this clone. The chain links TRBV7-9 to TRBJ2-7, with 7 bases that match TRBD2. V shed 5 bases, J shed 0 bases, and the junction held 10 bases outside the gene matches. The CDR3 contains 16 residues. Germline CDR1 is SEHNR and CDR2 is FQNEAQ (reference sequence). DNA for the CDR3: TGTGCCAGCAGCCCCCGAGGTTGGGGGGGCTCCTACGAGCAGTACTTC. Protein product: CASSPRGWGGSYEQYF.

This clone was recorded a few times. V gene TRBV2 combines with J gene TRBJ2-5, with D possibly being TRBD1 (5 bases). Per germline, CDR1 SNHLY and CDR2 FYNNEI. This CDR3 has 14 amino acids. V lost 4 bases and J 0 bases, leaving 9 bases between the germline ends. CDR3 in amino acids: CASSVGAYQETQYF. The CDR3 DNA reads as TGTGCCAGCAGTGTAGGGGCTTACCAAGAGACCCAGTACTTC. Based on the CDR3 plus reference TRBV2 and TRBJ2-5, the full variable domain is EPEVTQTPSHQVTQMGQEVILRCVPISNHLYFYWYRQILGQKVEFLVSFYNNEISEKSEIFDDQFSVERPDGSNFTLKIRSTKLEDSAMYFCASSVGAYQETQYFGPGTRLLVL.

V gene TRBV4-3 combines with J gene TRBJ1-5; D is uncertain. The CDR3 is made up of 15 amino acids. Per the germline V gene, CDR1 is LGHNA and CDR2 is YSLEER. Trimming left V 1 base short and J 5 bases short, with 12 bases between. The CDR3 DNA follows: TGCGCCAGCAGCCAAGGTGTAGGCAGCGATCAGCCCCAGCATTTT. It is translated as CASSQGVGSDQPQHF.

This clone has more than one count but fewer than ten. The genes are TRBV6-4 and TRBJ2-5; D might be TRBD2 (6 bases). The ends were cut back, 3 bases at V and 8 bases at J, with 13 bases in the middle. The CDR3 is 13 amino acids. The V gene's germline CDR1 is MRHNA and CDR2 SNTAGT. Written as DNA, the CDR3 is TGTGCCAGCAGTGAGACTAGGGAACGTACCCAGTACTTC. This codes for CASSETRERTQYF.

Many counts were recorded for this clone. This rearrangement joins TRBV29-1 to TRBJ2-6; D gene unclear. The CDR3 sequence is 15 residues long. Trimming took off 3 bases at V and 0 bases at J, with 9 bases between the two ends. In germline, CDR1 is SQVTM, CDR2 ANQGSEA. The CDR3 DNA follows: TGCAGCGTTGAGGGCAGTCGCTCTGGGGCCAACGTCCTGACTTTC. Its translation is CSVEGSRSGANVLTF. Full variable domain (rest looked up from reference TRBV29-1 and TRBJ2-6): SAVISQKPSRDICQRGTSLTIQCQVDSQVTMMFWYRQQPGQSLTLIATANQGSEATYESGFVIDKFPISRPNLTFSTLTVSNMSPEDSSIYLCSVEGSRSGANVLTFGAGSRLTVL.

This clone was counted between two and nine times. This chain uses TRBV2 with TRBJ1-5; 9 bases line up with TRBD1. The V gene's germline CDR1 is SNHLY and CDR2 FYNNEI. The J segment lost 2 bases and the V segment lost 6 bases, leaving 11 bases of the junction unmatched. The CDR3 has 17 amino acids. The CDR3 coding sequence is TGTGCCAGCAGCAACTTGGACAGGGGAGTCGGCAATCAGCCCCAGCATTTT. Protein sequence: CASSNLDRGVGNQPQHF.

This clone was recorded only once. The rearrangement links TRBV7-9 to TRBJ2-5; a weak D match, TRBD2 (5 bases). The V end was cut by 5 bases, the J end by 11 bases, with 24 bases between. The CDR3 extends over 15 amino acids. Looked up from germline, CDR1 is SEHNR and CDR2 is FQNEAQ (reference sequence). The CDR3 nucleotides read TGTGCCAGCAGCGCCCTGCCGGGAAATACTGAGGAGCAGTACTTC. This encodes CASSALPGNTEEQYF.

The chain employs TRBV11-2 and TRBJ2-5; D is possibly TRBD2 (5 bases). Trimming removed 5 bases at V and 1 base at J, with 14 bases between. Germline loops: CDR1 SGHAT, CDR2 FQNNGV. The CDR3 has 15 amino acids. In nucleotides, the CDR3 is TGTGCCAGCAGCAAAACGCCGGGGTTCCAAGAGACCCAGTACTTC. It specifies CASSKTPGFQETQYF.

The gene calls are TRBV19 and TRBJ1-2, with 7 bases identical to TRBD1. The germline gives CDR1 LNHDA, CDR2 SQIVND (reference sequence). Trimming cost V 3 bases and J 4 bases; bases outside gene matches: 5. There are 14 residues in the CDR3. The CDR3, as DNA: TGTGCCAGTAGTATGGTGGGGACAGCCTATGGCTACACCTTC. Translating gives CASSMVGTAYGYTF.

V gene TRBV29-1 combines with J gene TRBJ1-1, with D maybe TRBD1 (6 bases). Deletions cut 1 base from V and 6 bases from J, with 12 bases between. Germline V gene data show CDR1 as SQVTM and CDR2 as ANQGSEA. This CDR3 has 13 residues. The CDR3 bases are TGCAGCGTTGAAGTTACCAGGGGCGCTGAAGCTTTCTTT. It translates to CSVEVTRGAEAFF.

In this sample, this clone turned up a few times. This chain links TRBV2 with TRBJ2-1, with 9 bases matching TRBD2. With 3 bases clipped from V and 9 bases from J, the junction kept 12 bases outside the gene matches. This CDR3 is built from 16 residues. CDR1 SNHLY and CDR2 FYNNEI come from the germline V gene. In DNA, the CDR3 is TGTGCCAGCAGTGACGTCGGGACTAGCATATTGCGTGAGCAGTTCTTC. Protein product: CASSDVGTSILREQFF.

The chain links TRBV2 to TRBJ1-5; TRBD1 is a possible D gene (5 bases). V shed 9 bases and J shed 6 bases, with 12 bases lying between them. The CDR3 consists of 12 residues. Germline loops: CDR1 SNHLY, CDR2 FYNNEI. The CDR3 DNA reads as TGTGCCAGGGGTTCGGGGGGTCAGCCCCAGCATTTT. Encoded protein: CARGSGGQPQHF. The full variable domain, with the rest looked up from reference TRBV2 and TRBJ1-5, is EPEVTQTPSHQVTQMGQEVILRCVPISNHLYFYWYRQILGQKVEFLVSFYNNEISEKSEIFDDQFSVERPDGSNFTLKIRSTKLEDSAMYFCARGSGGQPQHFGDGTRLSIL.

This clone was detected a few times. The gene calls are TRBV28 and TRBJ1-4; 7 nucleotides match TRBD1. V was pared by 6 bases and J by 7 bases, with 8 bases of the junction left unmatched. CDR1 and CDR2 (germline): MDHEN, SYDVKM. The CDR3 length is 14 residues. CDR3 in DNA: TGTGCCAGCAGCGAACAGGGGAAGAGTGAAAAACTGTTTTTT. It encodes CASSEQGKSEKLFF.

V usage is TRBV4-1 and J usage is TRBJ2-3; the D gene is possibly TRBD2 (6 bases). CDR1 is MGHRA and CDR2 is YSYEKL in the germline V gene. Trimming removed 1 base from V and 2 bases from J, with 16 bases in between. CDR3 size: 17 residues. The CDR3 loop reads CASSQGLVPSVTDTQYF. CDR3 coding DNA: TGCGCCAGCAGCCAAGGACTAGTCCCATCCGTCACAGATACGCAGTATTTT.